Presented here are 2 T cell receptor beta chains from one specimen sequenced in a study of read filtering for tumor transcriptome and immune sequencing (dated by TCRdb to about 2020). Sequencing relied on an Illumina HiSeq 4000. Starting from around 400 ng RNA, TCR libraries were constructed with the Immunoverse kit using molecular barcoded adaptors that cover the alpha/delta and beta/gamma chains. Through fastp at Q25 and MiXCR, TCRdb rebuilt clones from the public reads, retaining in-frame beta chains. Every entry covers one CDR3 protein and lists the most common genes and DNA from its rows. Recorded for this sample are some 22,000 distinct CDR3 sequences; about 13% of them occurred a single time. The ten largest clonotypes hold approximately 70% of the sample. Material for sequencing was a population of CD138-negative cells sorted from bone marrow. The sample's cell subset or site label, in plain terms: bone marrow mononuclear cells depleted of CD138+ plasma/myeloma cells by negative magnetic selection. The receptors come from a donor at least 40 years old with multiple myeloma.

V gene TRBV20-1 combines with J gene TRBJ2-5, with 12 bases that match TRBD2. The V gene's germline CDR1 is DFQATT and CDR2 SNEGSKA (reference sequence). The J segment lost 2 bases and the V segment lost 0 bases, leaving 7 bases of the junction unmatched. The length of the CDR3 is 17 residues. CDR3: CSAREAWTSGEQETQYF. Written as DNA, the CDR3 is TGCAGTGCTAGAGAGGCGTGGACTAGCGGGGAGCAAGAGACCCAGTACTTC.

In this sample, this clonotype turned up many times. This rearrangement joins TRBV28 to TRBJ1-4; 9 bases are a match to TRBD1. Germline CDR1 and CDR2: MDHEN and SYDVKM. With V trimmed by 5 bases and J by 7 bases, 20 bases remained unmatched. The CDR3 is 19 residues long. DNA of the CDR3: TGTGCCAGCAGTCCCCTCCCCGGGACAGGGTCTAGGGATCGTGAAAAACTGTTTTTT. It specifies CASSPLPGTGSRDREKLFF.